These 31 T cell receptor beta chains came from one sample sequenced in a study of cytomegalovirus exposure and HLA in healthy donors. PCR was performed using 60 Vbeta and 13 Jbeta primers. Assay: immunoSEQ multiplex PCR; the TCRdb copy retains only in-frame clones and omits some. Of 200,000 to 250,000 clones in the sample, about 70% were seen once. The sequencing sample was made of PBMCs. The source of these receptors is a middle-aged man in good health and CMV-seropositive.

This chain links TRBV7-9 with TRBJ2-5, with 8 bases identical to TRBD1. The V gene's germline CDR1 is SEHNR and CDR2 FQNEAQ (reference sequence). The CDR3 covers 16 residues. V trimming: 0 bases; J trimming: 1 base; junction bases outside the gene matches: 4. The CDR3 sequence is CASSLAPTGAQETQYF. CDR3 nucleotide sequence: TGTGCCAGCAGCTTAGCGCCGACAGGGGCCCAAGAGACCCAGTACTTC.

The gene calls are TRBV5-4 and TRBJ2-3; D is undetermined. The CDR3 spans 15 residues. Germline V CDR1 and CDR2: SGHNT, YYREEE (reference sequence). V shed 3 bases and J shed 0 bases, with 11 bases lying between them. The CDR3 loop reads CASSSRQTSTDTQYF. The CDR3 bases are TGTGCCAGCAGCTCTCGTCAGACTAGCACAGATACGCAGTATTTT. The full variable domain, completed using reference TRBV5-4 and TRBJ2-3, is ETGVTQSPTHLIKTRGQQVTLRCSSQSGHNTVSWYQQALGQGPQFIFQYYREEENGRGNFPPRFSGLQFPNYSSELNVNALELDDSALYLCASSSRQTSTDTQYFGPGTRLTVL.

The chain employs TRBV4-1 and TRBJ1-1; D is possibly TRBD1 (6 bases). CDR3 size: 16 residues. The germline V gene encodes CDR1 MGHRA and CDR2 YSYEKL. Trimming took off 5 bases at V and 1 base at J, with 17 bases between the two ends. CDR3 region: CASSSPRGGRNTEAFF. CDR3 DNA sequence: TGCGCCAGCAGCTCCCCCCGGGGGGGCAGGAACACTGAAGCTTTCTTT.

This chain uses TRBV6-5 with TRBJ2-5; 7 bases align to TRBD1. Gene TRBJ2-7 matches the end of the DNA better, so the J call may be wrong. The V gene's germline CDR1 is MNHEY and CDR2 SVGAGI. The CDR3 totals 14 residues. DNA for the CDR3: TGTGCCAGCACCATAGACAGGGAGCACCACGAGCAGTACTTC. Translating it yields CASTIDREHHEQYF.

A few counts support this clone. The CDR3 nucleotides read TGTGCCACCGCCGGCCCGGGGTCTTCCTCAAAAAACATTCAGTACTTC. Its protein product is CATAGPGSSSKNIQYF. V gene TRBV19 combines with J gene TRBJ2-4, with D perhaps TRBD2 (5 bases). The V gene lost 10 bases and the J gene lost 4 bases, with 23 bases spanning the gap. Germline CDR1 and CDR2: LNHDA and SQIVND (reference sequence). There are 16 residues in the CDR3.

This clone was detected only a few times. The chain employs TRBV4-3 and TRBJ2-7, with D possibly being TRBD2 (6 bases). The CDR3 sequence is 15 residues long. Germline CDR1 LGHNA, CDR2 YSLEER. Trimming cost V 1 base and J 3 bases, with 13 bases left between them. The CDR3 coding sequence is TGCGCCAGCAGCCAAGGGGGAGGCAAGCACTACGAGCAGTACTTC. Its translation is CASSQGGGKHYEQYF.

The chain joins TRBV28 to TRBJ2-3, with D tentatively TRBD2 (6 bases). Germline CDR1 and CDR2: MDHEN and SYDVKM. The CDR3 runs 14 residues. The germline V and J ends were trimmed by 2 bases and 2 bases, with 8 bases remaining between them. The CDR3: CASSLAGNTDTQYF. The DNA for the CDR3 is TGTGCCAGCAGTTTAGCGGGGAACACAGATACGCAGTATTTT.

The V and J genes are TRBV6-5 and TRBJ1-1; D is uncertain. The CDR3 covers 13 residues. Germline lookup yields CDR1 MNHEY and CDR2 SVGAGI. The V gene lost 5 bases and the J gene lost 4 bases, with 11 bases spanning the gap. The CDR3 nucleotides read TGTGCCAGCAGTGAATTCGGGGTCACTGAAGCTTTCTTT. It codes for CASSEFGVTEAFF.

Worth noting for this clone: The same CDR3 can be traced to other DNA sequences in this sample. The chain combines TRBV5-1 with TRBJ2-2; 7 bases line up with TRBD1. V lost 0 bases, J lost 4 bases, and 0 bases stayed unmatched. The V gene's germline CDR1 is SGHRS and CDR2 YFSETQ. The CDR3 spans 14 residues. CDR3 region: CASSLGQGTGELFF. CDR3 coding DNA: TGCGCCAGCAGCTTGGGACAGGGCACCGGGGAGCTGTTTTTT.

The chain couples TRBV6-1 to TRBJ2-5; TRBD1 matches at 10 bases. The tail of the sequence fits TRBJ2-7 better, so the J call may be wrong. The CDR3 runs 15 residues. Germline loops: CDR1 MNHNS, CDR2 SASEGT. The CDR3 protein is CASSGKGTGAYEQYF. The CDR3 nucleotides are TGTGCCAGCAGTGGGAAAGGGACAGGGGCGTACGAGCAGTACTTC.

The chain has TRBV27 and TRBJ2-7; TRBD1 matches at 7 bases. J gave up 2 bases and V 2 bases, and 15 bases lay outside the gene matches. CDR1 is MNHEY, CDR2 SMNVEV, per germline (reference sequence). There are 18 residues in the CDR3. The chain's CDR3 is CASSLRGGMGTEAYEQYF. The CDR3 nucleotides are TGTGCCAGCAGTTTAAGGGGCGGTATGGGGACAGAAGCCTACGAGCAGTACTTC.

In its sample, this clone was seen a few times. The chain has TRBV28 and TRBJ2-2; D might be TRBD1 (6 bases). There are 16 residues in the CDR3. The V end was cut by 4 bases, the J end by 3 bases, with 15 bases between. Germline lookup yields CDR1 MDHEN and CDR2 SYDVKM. CDR3 in amino acids: CASSSPRTEHTGELFF. The CDR3 nucleotides are TGTGCCAGCAGTTCACCCAGGACAGAGCACACCGGGGAGCTGTTTTTT.

This sequence joins TRBV18 and TRBJ1-5, with TRBD1 matching 8 bases. Trimming removed 3 bases from V and 11 bases from J; junction bases left unmatched: 3. There are 12 residues in the CDR3. Germline CDR1 is KGHSH and CDR2 is LQKENI. For the CDR3, the DNA is TGTGCCAGCTCACCTCAGGGACAGGCCCAGCATTTT. This gives the protein CASSPQGQAQHF. Supplemented by reference TRBV18 and TRBJ1-5, the full variable domain reads NAGVMQNPRHLVRRRGQEARLRCSPMKGHSHVYWYRQLPEEGLKFMVYLQKENIIDESGMPKERFSAEFPKEGPSILRIQQVVRGDSAAYFCASSPQGQAQHFGDGTRLSIL.

The table lists this clone with a few counts. The chain uses TRBV14 and TRBJ2-7, with D possibly matching TRBD1 (5 bases). CDR1 is SGHDN and CDR2 is FVKESK in the germline V gene. The V and J ends lost 3 bases and 2 bases respectively, with 14 bases between them. The CDR3 is 15 amino acids. CDR3 in DNA: TGTGCCAGCAGCCAGACAAGACAGTCTGCCTACGAGCAGTACTTC. Its translation: CASSQTRQSAYEQYF.

The rearrangement joins TRBV6-5 to TRBJ1-1; 9 nucleotides line up with TRBD1. The CDR3 is 15 residues long. Germline CDR1 reads MNHEY; CDR2 reads SVGAGI. The J segment lost 5 bases and the V segment lost 5 bases, leaving 9 bases of the junction unmatched. The CDR3 nucleotides read TGTGCCAGCAGTCCGACCGTGACAGGGGGGACTGAAGCTTTCTTT. It encodes CASSPTVTGGTEAFF.

The V gene is TRBV4-1, the J gene TRBJ1-2; 7 nucleotides line up with TRBD1. V was clipped by 3 bases and J by 0 bases; unmatched bases: 4. There are 15 residues in the CDR3. Germline V gene sequence: CDR1 MGHRA, CDR2 YSYEKL. This CDR3 is CASSHGQATNYGYTF. Written as DNA, the CDR3 is TGCGCCAGCAGCCATGGACAGGCTACTAACTATGGCTACACCTTC.

Only a few counts were recorded for this clone. The CDR3 sequence: CSVGQGGITDTQYF. Here the CDR3 DNA reads TGCAGCGTTGGACAGGGGGGCATTACAGATACGCAGTATTTT. The V gene is TRBV29-1, the J gene TRBJ2-3; 9 bases map to TRBD1. CDR3 length: 14 residues. Per germline, CDR1 SQVTM and CDR2 ANQGSEA. V shed 4 bases and J 3 bases; nucleotides not matched to a gene: 5.

The CDR3 protein is CSVAEGGSSYGYTF. As DNA, the CDR3 is TGCAGCGTTGCGGAAGGGGGTAGTAGCTATGGCTACACCTTC. The chain joins TRBV29-1 to TRBJ1-2; perhaps TRBD1 as D (6 bases). This CDR3 spans 14 amino acids. Germline CDR1 SQVTM, CDR2 ANQGSEA. V lost 4 bases and J lost 4, with 16 bases in between.

V usage is TRBV21-1 and J usage is TRBJ2-7; the D call in the table, TRBD2, was not verified against the DNA. TRBV21-1 is a pseudogene segment. CDR3 size: 14 residues. The CDR3 spells CASTPRRSSYEQYF. The CDR3 coding sequence is TGTGCCAGCACCCCGCGGAGAAGCTCCTACGAGCAGTACTTC.

This sequence joins TRBV11-2 and TRBJ2-2; D is possibly TRBD2 (5 bases). V was pared by 5 bases and J by 7 bases, with 11 bases between. Germline V gives CDR1 SGHAT, CDR2 FQNNGV. The CDR3 extends over 13 amino acids. CDR3 in DNA: TGTGCCAGCAGCCCCGCTGAGGGCGGGGAGCTGTTTTTT. Residues: CASSPAEGGELFF.

The chain recombines TRBV29-1 with TRBJ1-1, with D unresolved. CDR1 is SQVTM and CDR2 is ANQGSEA in the germline V gene. The CDR3 is made up of 13 amino acids. The germline V and J ends were trimmed by 5 bases and 3 bases, with 13 bases remaining between them. The DNA for the CDR3 is TGCAGCGTTCGGGAAGGCGGGGACACTGAAGCTTTCTTT. Its protein is CSVREGGDTEAFF.

This clone appeared once. This chain connects TRBV28 to TRBJ2-5, with 11 bases lining up with TRBD2. J was trimmed by 5 bases and V by 3 bases; bases with no gene match: 8. Germline-derived CDR1 and CDR2 are MDHEN and SYDVKM. There are 16 residues in the CDR3. The CDR3 sequence is CASSLDSGGAGETQYF. Here the CDR3 DNA reads TGTGCCAGCAGTTTGGATAGCGGGGGGGCCGGGGAGACCCAGTACTTC.

Of note for this clone: Germline is not matched at one junction end, which may reflect a read error. This chain connects TRBV11-2 to TRBJ2-5; D gene ambiguous. Germline CDR1 SGHAT, CDR2 FQNNGV. The CDR3 extends over 13 amino acids. The CDR3 nucleotides are TGTGCCAGCAGCTTTAGTGCAGAAGAGGCCCAGTACTTC. Translated, it gives CASSFSAEEAQYF.

Only one count was recorded for this clone. V gene TRBV6-1 combines with J gene TRBJ2-7; D is unresolved. The CDR3 has 14 residues. Trimming left V 4 bases short and J 2 bases short, with 12 bases between. Per the germline V gene, CDR1 is MNHNS and CDR2 is SASEGT. CDR3 residues: CASSAGLPTYEQYF. For the CDR3, the DNA is TGTGCCAGCAGTGCAGGTTTACCTACCTACGAGCAGTACTTC.

V usage is TRBV2 and J usage is TRBJ2-5, with TRBD2 as a possible D gene (5 bases). The DNA end is a closer match to TRBJ2-7, so the J assignment may be wrong. In germline, CDR1 is SNHLY, CDR2 FYNNEI. The CDR3 loop spans 13 amino acids. CDR3 nucleotides: TGTGCCAGCAGCGGACCAGCGGCCGACGAGCAGTACTTC. Translated: CASSGPAADEQYF.

CDR3 sequence (DNA): TGTGCCAGCAGTTTCGCCCAGGGGAACTATGGCTACACCTTC. It is translated as CASSFAQGNYGYTF. The gene calls are TRBV27 and TRBJ1-2, with D possibly matching TRBD1 (6 bases). Germline V lookup: CDR1 MNHEY, CDR2 SMNVEV (reference sequence). CDR3 size: 14 residues. Trimming took off 3 bases at V and 2 bases at J, with 10 bases between the two ends.

The chain links TRBV5-1 to TRBJ2-3; weak D call: TRBD1 (5 bases). Per the germline V gene, CDR1 is SGHRS and CDR2 is YFSETQ. Trimming took off 4 bases at V and 8 bases at J, with 20 bases between the two ends. This CDR3 is built from 15 residues. CDR3 DNA sequence: TGCGCCAGCAGCACCGACACAGGAAAAGCCGGTACGCAGTATTTT. Translating it yields CASSTDTGKAGTQYF.

This clone was counted once. The V gene is TRBV19, the J gene TRBJ1-1, with no clear D. The germline V gene encodes CDR1 LNHDA and CDR2 SQIVND (reference sequence). V was shortened by 8 bases and J by 0 bases, with 10 bases between the two germline ends. The CDR3 has 13 residues. The CDR3 spells CASGGGLNTEAFF. The DNA for the CDR3 is TGTGCCAGTGGAGGTGGGCTGAACACTGAAGCTTTCTTT.

The rearrangement joins TRBV6-6 to TRBJ2-3; the match to TRBD2 covers 9 bases. Germline CDR1 and CDR2: MNHNY and SVGAGI (reference sequence). Trimming at V came to 6 bases and at J to 7 bases, leaving 11 bases not matched to a gene. This CDR3 region has 15 residues. The CDR3 DNA reads TGTGCCAGCAGCGGTAGCGGGGGCCCGCCATATACGCAGTATTTT. The encoded protein is CASSGSGGPPYTQYF.

The chain joins TRBV15 to TRBJ1-4; D not resolved. Trimming left V 1 base short and J 4 bases short, with 7 bases between. The CDR3 sequence is 14 residues long. From germline, CDR1 is LNHNV and CDR2 YYDKDF (reference sequence). CDR3 region: CATSRAVHNEKLFF. The DNA for the CDR3 is TGTGCCACCAGCAGAGCGGTCCATAATGAAAAACTGTTTTTT.

V is TRBV10-2 and J is TRBJ1-5; tentative D call: TRBD1 (6 bases). Germline V CDR1 and CDR2: WSHSY, SAAADI. The CDR3 is 14 amino acids. V lost 7 bases and J lost 1, with 11 bases in between. CDR3 in amino acids: CASNMGASNQPQHF. The CDR3 DNA reads TGCGCCAGCAACATGGGGGCCAGCAATCAGCCCCAGCATTTT.